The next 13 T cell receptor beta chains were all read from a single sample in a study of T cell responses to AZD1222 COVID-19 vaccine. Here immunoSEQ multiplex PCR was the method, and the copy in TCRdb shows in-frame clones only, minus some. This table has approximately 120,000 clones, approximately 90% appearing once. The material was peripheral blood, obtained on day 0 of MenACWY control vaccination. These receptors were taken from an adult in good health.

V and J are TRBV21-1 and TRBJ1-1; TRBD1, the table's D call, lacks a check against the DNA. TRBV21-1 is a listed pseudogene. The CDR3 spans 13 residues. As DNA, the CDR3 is TGTGCCAGCAGCAATACAGGGGTCATAGAAGCTTTCTTT. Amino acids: CASSNTGVIEAFF.

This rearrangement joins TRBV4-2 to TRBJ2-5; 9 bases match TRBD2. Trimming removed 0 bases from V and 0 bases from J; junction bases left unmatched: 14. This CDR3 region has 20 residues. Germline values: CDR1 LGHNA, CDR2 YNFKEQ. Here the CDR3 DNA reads TGTGCCAGCAGCCAAGATCGGAAGGGTAGCGGGAGCCCGTACCAAGAGACCCAGTACTTC. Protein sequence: CASSQDRKGSGSPYQETQYF.

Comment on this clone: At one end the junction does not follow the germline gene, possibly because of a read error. The CDR3 loop is CASSLGSNTEAFF. CDR3 nucleotide sequence: TGTGCCAGCAGCCTAGGTTCAAACACTGAAGCTTTCTTT. This chain connects TRBV13 to TRBJ1-1; D remains ambiguous. The CDR3 totals 13 residues. Germline values: CDR1 PRHDT, CDR2 FYEKMQ (reference sequence). The full variable domain, its missing parts supplied by reference TRBV13 and TRBJ1-1, is AAGVIQSPRHLIKEKRETATLKCYPIPRHDTVYWYQQGPGQDPQFLISFYEKMQSDKGSIPDRFSAQQFSDYHSELNMSSLELGDSALYFCASSLGSNTEAFFGQGTRLTVV.

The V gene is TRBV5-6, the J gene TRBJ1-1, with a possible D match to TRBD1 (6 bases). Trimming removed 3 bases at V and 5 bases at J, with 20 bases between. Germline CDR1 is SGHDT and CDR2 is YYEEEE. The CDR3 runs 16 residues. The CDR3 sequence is CASSSVAQGISTEAFF. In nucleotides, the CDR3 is TGTGCCAGCAGCTCGGTAGCCCAGGGGATTTCGACTGAAGCTTTCTTT.

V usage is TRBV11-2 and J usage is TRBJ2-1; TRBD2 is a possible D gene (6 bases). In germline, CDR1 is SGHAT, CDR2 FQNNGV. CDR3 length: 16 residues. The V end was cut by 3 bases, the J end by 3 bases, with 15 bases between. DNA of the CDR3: TGTGCCAGCAGCTTCATCCGGCTAGCGAACTACAATGAGCAGTTCTTC. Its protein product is CASSFIRLANYNEQFF.

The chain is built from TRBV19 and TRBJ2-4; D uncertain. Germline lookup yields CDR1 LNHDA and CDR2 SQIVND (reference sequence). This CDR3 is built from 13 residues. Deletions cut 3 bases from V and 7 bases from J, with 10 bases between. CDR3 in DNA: TGTGCCAGTAGTATTCGCAGTGGTAACATTCAGTACTTC. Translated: CASSIRSGNIQYF.

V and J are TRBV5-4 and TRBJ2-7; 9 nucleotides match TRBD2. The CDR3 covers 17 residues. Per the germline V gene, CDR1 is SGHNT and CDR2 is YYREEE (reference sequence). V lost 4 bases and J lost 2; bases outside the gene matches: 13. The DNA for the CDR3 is TGTGCCAGCAGCCCGGATATGGCGGGAGGGTACCCCTACGAGCAGTACTTC. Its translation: CASSPDMAGGYPYEQYF.

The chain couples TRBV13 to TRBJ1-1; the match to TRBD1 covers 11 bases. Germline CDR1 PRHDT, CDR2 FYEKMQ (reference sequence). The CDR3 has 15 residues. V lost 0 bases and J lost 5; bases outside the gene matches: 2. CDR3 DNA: TGTGCCAGCAGCTTAGGCGGACAGGGGGCTACTGAAGCTTTCTTT. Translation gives CASSLGGQGATEAFF.

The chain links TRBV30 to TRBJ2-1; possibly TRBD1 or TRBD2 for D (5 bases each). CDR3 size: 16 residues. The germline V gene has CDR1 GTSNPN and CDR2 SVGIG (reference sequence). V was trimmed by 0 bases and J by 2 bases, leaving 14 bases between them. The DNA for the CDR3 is TGTGCCTGGAGTGTGGATGGACTGGGGGCCTACAATGAGCAGTTCTTC. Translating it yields CAWSVDGLGAYNEQFF.

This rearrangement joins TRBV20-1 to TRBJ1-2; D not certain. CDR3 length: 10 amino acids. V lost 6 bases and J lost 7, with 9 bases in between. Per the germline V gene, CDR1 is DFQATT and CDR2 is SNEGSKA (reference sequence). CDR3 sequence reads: CSAWAAGYTF. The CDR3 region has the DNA TGCAGTGCGTGGGCTGCTGGCTACACCTTC.

CDR3 sequence (DNA): TGTGCCTGGGGACGAGCTAACTATGGCTACACCTTC. Translated, it gives CAWGRANYGYTF. The rearrangement links TRBV30 to TRBJ1-2; D is undetermined. This CDR3 region has 12 residues. Trimming took off 5 bases at V and 0 bases at J, with 7 bases between the two ends. From germline, CDR1 is GTSNPN and CDR2 SVGIG (reference sequence).

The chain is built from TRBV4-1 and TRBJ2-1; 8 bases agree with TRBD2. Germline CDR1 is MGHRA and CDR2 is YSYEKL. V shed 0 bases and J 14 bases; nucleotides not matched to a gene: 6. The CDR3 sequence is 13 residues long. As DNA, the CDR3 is TGCGCCAGCAGCCAAGATCGAACGGGAGGGGAGTTCTTC. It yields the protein CASSQDRTGGEFF.

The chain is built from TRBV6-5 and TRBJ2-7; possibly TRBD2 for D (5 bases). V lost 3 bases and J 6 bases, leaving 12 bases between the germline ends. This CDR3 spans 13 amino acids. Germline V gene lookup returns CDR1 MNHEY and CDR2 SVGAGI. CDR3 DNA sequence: TGTGCCAGCAGTTATGGGTCTGGGAGCGAGCAGTACTTC. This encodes CASSYGSGSEQYF.